The source of this T cell receptor (beta chain) is a study of blood T cell repertoires in COVID-19. Across the whole study: Researchers got acute and convalescent COVID-19 samples from the United States, Italy and Spain. T cells, B-cell-depleted T cells, or PBMCs supplied cDNA or gDNA.

The CDR3 extends over 13 amino acids. CDR1 is MNHEY, CDR2 SMNVEV, per germline (reference sequence). V trimming: 0 bases; J trimming: 10 bases; junction bases outside the gene matches: 5. In the authors' methods: Amplification of reference gene primers was used by the study to estimate nucleated cell counts. Sequencing was performed with immunoSEQ multiplex PCR; in TCRdb, only in-frame clones are kept and a portion is missing. The V and J calls and clone size are taken from that table; D and trimming were inferred from the DNA. The profile shows roughly 150,000 clones, 70% to 90% of them singletons. This TCR came from a human donor in a cohort sampled during active COVID-19. The gene calls are TRBV27 and TRBJ2-5; 7 bases are shared with TRBD1. Sequencing used peripheral blood. In nucleotides, the CDR3 is TGTGCCAGCAGTTTATCCGTCGGGACAGTCCAGTACTTC. This codes for CASSLSVGTVQYF.